Sequencing of this TCR beta chain was carried out in a study of blood T cell repertoires in COVID-19. V was shortened by 6 bases and J by 5 bases, with 11 bases between the two germline ends. Germline CDR1 is MNHEY and CDR2 is SVGAGI. There are 14 residues in the CDR3. This table comes from immunoSEQ multiplex PCR, and its TCRdb copy is limited to in-frame clones, with some not included. The sample contains more than 200,000 clones, approximately 86% of which appear only once. V is TRBV6-5 and J is TRBJ1-6; D is perhaps TRBD1 (6 bases). This receptor was obtained from a woman aged 60-70 years with COVID-19, enrolled during active disease. The specimen was peripheral blood. CDR3 DNA: TGTGCCAGCAGAGGACAGAGGAATAATTCACCCCTCCACTTT. Its protein product is CASRGQRNNSPLHF.